The clone carrying this T cell receptor (beta chain) was seen a single time. The antigen is not known. This entry belongs to a study of cytomegalovirus exposure and HLA in healthy donors. Overall study findings and caveats: Follow-up analysis later connected one missense variant in DCLRE1C with trimming of TCR beta V- and J-genes. Donor immune exposure was known only as CMV serostatus. Of the V segments, some could not be distinguished, including TRBV6-2 and TRBV6-3, and were excluded.

60 Vbeta and 13 Jbeta primers were used in PCR. TCRdb's table, derived via immunoSEQ multiplex PCR, lists solely in-frame clones and lacks some. The table shows about 120,000 clones, with approximately 80% occurring only once. The donors were healthy bone marrow donors. Per germline, CDR1 MNHEY and CDR2 SMNVEV (reference sequence). CDR3 length: 15 amino acids. The V segment lost 7 bases and the J segment 5 bases; nucleotides outside the gene matches: 8. This receptor was identified in a man aged 18 to 29 in good health and CMV-seropositive. The gene calls are TRBV27 and TRBJ2-3, with 11 bases aligning to TRBD2. The sample taken for sequencing was PBMCs. The CDR3 reads CASTDSGRAVDTQYF. In DNA form, the CDR3 reads TGTGCCAGCACCGATAGCGGGAGGGCCGTAGATACGCAGTATTTT.